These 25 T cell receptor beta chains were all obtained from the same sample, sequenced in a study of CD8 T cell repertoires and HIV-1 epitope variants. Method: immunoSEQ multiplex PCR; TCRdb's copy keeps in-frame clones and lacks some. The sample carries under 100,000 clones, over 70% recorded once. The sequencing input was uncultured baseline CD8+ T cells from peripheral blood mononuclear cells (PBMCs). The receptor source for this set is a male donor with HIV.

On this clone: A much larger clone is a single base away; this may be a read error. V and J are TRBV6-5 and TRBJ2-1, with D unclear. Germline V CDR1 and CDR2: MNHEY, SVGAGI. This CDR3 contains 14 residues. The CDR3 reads CAGSYLGRSNEQFF. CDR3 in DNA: TGTGCCGGCAGTTACCTTGGGCGGTCCAATGAGCAGTTCTTC.

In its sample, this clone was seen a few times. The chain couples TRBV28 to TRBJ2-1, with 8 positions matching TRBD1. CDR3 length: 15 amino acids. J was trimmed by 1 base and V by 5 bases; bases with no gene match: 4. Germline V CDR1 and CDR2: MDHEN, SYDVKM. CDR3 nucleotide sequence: TGTGCCAGCAGTCCGCGGACAGGGTCCTACAATGAGCAGTTCTTC. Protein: CASSPRTGSYNEQFF.

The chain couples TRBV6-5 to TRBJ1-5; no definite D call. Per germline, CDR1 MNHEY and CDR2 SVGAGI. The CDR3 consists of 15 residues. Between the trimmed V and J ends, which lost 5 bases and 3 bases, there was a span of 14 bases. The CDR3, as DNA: TGTGCCAGCAGTGCTTCAGATCCCTCCAATCAGCCCCAGCATTTT. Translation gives CASSASDPSNQPQHF.

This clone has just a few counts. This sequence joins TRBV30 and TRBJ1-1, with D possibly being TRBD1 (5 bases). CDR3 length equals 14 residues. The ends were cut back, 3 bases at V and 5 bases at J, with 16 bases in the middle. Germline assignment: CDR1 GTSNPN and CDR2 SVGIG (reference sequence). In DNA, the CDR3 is TGTGCCTGGAGGGGTCAGGGCTCGGGGACTGAAGCTTTCTTT. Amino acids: CAWRGQGSGTEAFF.

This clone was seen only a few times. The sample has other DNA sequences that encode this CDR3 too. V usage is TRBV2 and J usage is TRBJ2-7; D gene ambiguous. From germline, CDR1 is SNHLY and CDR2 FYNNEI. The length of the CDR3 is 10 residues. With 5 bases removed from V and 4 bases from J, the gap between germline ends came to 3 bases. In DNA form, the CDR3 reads TGTGCCAGCAGTCTTTACGAGCAGTACTTC. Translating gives CASSLYEQYF.

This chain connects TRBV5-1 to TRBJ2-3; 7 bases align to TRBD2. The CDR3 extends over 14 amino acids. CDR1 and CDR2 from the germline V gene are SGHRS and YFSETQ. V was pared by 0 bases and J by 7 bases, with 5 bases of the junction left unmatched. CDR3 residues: CASSLGSGINTQYF. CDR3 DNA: TGCGCCAGCAGCTTGGGGAGCGGGATAAATACGCAGTATTTT.

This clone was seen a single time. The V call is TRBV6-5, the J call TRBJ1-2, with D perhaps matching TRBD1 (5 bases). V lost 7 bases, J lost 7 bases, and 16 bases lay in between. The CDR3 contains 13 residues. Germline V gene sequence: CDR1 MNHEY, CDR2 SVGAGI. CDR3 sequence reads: CASIGASRGGYTF. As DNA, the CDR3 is TGTGCCAGCATCGGGGCGTCGCGGGGTGGCTACACCTTC.

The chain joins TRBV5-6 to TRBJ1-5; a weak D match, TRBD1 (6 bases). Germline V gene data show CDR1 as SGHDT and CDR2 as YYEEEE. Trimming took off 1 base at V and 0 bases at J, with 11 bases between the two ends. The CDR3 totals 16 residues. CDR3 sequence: CASSLMIQGSNQPQHF. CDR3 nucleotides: TGTGCCAGCAGCTTGATGATACAGGGTAGCAATCAGCCCCAGCATTTT. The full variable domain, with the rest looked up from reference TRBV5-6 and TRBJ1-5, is DAGVTQSPTHLIKTRGQQVTLRCSPKSGHDTVSWYQQALGQGPQFIFQYYEEEERQRGNFPDRFSGHQFPNYSSELNVNALLLGDSALYLCASSLMIQGSNQPQHFGDGTRLSIL.

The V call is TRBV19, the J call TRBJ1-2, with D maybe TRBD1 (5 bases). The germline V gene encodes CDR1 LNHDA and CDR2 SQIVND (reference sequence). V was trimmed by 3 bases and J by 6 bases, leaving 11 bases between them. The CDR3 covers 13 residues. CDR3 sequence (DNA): TGTGCCAGTAGTATTCAGGGTTTGGATGGCTACACCTTC. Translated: CASSIQGLDGYTF.

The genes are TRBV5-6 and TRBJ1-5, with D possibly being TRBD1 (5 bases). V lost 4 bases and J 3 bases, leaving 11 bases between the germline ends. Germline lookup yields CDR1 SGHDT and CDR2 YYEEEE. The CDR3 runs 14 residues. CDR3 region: CASSEGRYNQPQHF. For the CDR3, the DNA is TGTGCCAGCAGCGAGGGGCGGTACAATCAGCCCCAGCATTTT.

CDR3 in amino acids: CASSLDVRGESDTQYF. The DNA of the CDR3 is TGTGCCAGCAGCTTAGACGTCAGGGGGGAATCAGATACGCAGTATTTT. V is TRBV11-2 and J is TRBJ2-3; D possibly corresponds to TRBD1 (7 bases). V was cut by 0 bases and J by 4 bases, with 14 bases left in between. The CDR3 runs 16 residues. Germline lookup yields CDR1 SGHAT and CDR2 FQNNGV. The full variable domain, completed using reference TRBV11-2 and TRBJ2-3, is EAGVAQSPRYKIIEKRQSVAFWCNPISGHATLYWYQQILGQGPKLLIQFQNNGVVDDSQLPKDRFSAERLKGVDSTLKIQPAKLEDSAVYLCASSLDVRGESDTQYFGPGTRLTVL.

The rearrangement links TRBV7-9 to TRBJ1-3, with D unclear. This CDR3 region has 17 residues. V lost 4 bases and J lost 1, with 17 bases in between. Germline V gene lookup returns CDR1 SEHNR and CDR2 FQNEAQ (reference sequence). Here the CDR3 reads CASSSSRWELSGNTIYF. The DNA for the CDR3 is TGTGCCAGCAGCTCCAGTCGGTGGGAGCTTTCTGGAAACACCATATATTTT.

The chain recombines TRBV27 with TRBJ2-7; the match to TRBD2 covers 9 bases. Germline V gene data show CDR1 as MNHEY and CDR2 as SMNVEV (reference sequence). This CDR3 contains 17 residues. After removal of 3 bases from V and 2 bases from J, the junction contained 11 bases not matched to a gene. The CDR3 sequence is CASSFQIGQRGAYEQYF. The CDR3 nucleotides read TGTGCCAGCAGTTTTCAAATCGGGCAGCGGGGGGCCTACGAGCAGTACTTC.

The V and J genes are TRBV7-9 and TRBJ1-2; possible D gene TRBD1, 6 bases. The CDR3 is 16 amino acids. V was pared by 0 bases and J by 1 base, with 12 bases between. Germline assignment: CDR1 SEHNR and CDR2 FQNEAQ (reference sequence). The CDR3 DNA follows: TGTGCCAGCAGCTTAGCGTGGCAGGGGCGTAACTATGGCTACACCTTC. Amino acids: CASSLAWQGRNYGYTF.

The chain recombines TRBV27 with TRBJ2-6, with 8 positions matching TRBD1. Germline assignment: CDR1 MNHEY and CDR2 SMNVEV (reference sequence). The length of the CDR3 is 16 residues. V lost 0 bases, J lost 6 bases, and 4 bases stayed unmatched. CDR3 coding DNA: TGTGCCAGCAGTTTATCCTGGACAGGGACGGCCAACGTCCTGACTTTC. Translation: CASSLSWTGTANVLTF.

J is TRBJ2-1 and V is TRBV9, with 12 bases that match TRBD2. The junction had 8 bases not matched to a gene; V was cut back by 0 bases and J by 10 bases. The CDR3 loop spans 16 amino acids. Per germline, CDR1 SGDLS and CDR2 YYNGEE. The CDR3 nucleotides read TGTGCCAGCAGCGTAGGACTAGCGGGGGCGGGAGGGGAGCAGTTCTTC. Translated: CASSVGLAGAGGEQFF.

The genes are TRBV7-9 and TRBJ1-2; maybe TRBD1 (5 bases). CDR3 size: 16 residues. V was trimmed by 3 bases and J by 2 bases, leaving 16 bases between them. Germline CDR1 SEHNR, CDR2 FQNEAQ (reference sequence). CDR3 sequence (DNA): TGTGCCAGCAGCTTCCAATTTGGACAAAGGAACTATGGCTACACCTTC. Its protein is CASSFQFGQRNYGYTF.

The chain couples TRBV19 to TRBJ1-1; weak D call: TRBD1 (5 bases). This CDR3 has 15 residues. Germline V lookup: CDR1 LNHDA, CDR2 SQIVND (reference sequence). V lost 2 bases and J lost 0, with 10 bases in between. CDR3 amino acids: CASSIPSGMNTEAFF. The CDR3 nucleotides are TGTGCCAGTAGTATACCCTCAGGGATGAACACTGAAGCTTTCTTT.

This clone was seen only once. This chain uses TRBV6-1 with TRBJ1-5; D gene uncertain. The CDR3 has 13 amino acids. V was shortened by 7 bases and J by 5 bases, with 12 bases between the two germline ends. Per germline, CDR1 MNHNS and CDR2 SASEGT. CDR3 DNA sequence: TGTGCCAGCAAGCGTTCAGCTGATCAGCCCCAGCATTTT. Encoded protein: CASKRSADQPQHF.

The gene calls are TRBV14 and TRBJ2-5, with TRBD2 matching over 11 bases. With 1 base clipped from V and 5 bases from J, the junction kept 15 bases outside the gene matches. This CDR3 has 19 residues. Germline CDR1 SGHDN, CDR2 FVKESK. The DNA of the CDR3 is TGTGCCAGCAGCCAAGGTCCCGTCCTAGCGGGAGGTGCGGCGGAGACCCAGTACTTC. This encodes CASSQGPVLAGGAAETQYF.

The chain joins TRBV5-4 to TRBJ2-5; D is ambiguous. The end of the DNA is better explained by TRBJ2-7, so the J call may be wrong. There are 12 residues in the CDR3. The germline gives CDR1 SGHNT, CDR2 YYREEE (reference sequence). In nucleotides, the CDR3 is TGTGCCAGCAGTCTGGCCTCCTACGAGCAGTACTTC. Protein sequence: CASSLASYEQYF.

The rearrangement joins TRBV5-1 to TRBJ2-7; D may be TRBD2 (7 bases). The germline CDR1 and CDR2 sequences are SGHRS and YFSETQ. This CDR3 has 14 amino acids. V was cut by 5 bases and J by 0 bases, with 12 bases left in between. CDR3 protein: CASRRGQSSYEQYF. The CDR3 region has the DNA TGCGCCAGCAGGCGGGGGCAAAGCTCCTACGAGCAGTACTTC.

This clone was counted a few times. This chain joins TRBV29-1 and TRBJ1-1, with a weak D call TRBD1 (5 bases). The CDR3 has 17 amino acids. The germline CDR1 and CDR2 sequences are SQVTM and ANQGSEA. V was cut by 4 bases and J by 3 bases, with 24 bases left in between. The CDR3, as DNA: TGCAGCGTTGTGTCGTCCGGGAGAACAGGTGCGTACACTGAAGCTTTCTTT. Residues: CSVVSSGRTGAYTEAFF. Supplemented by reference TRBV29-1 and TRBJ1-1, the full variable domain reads SAVISQKPSRDICQRGTSLTIQCQVDSQVTMMFWYRQQPGQSLTLIATANQGSEATYESGFVIDKFPISRPNLTFSTLTVSNMSPEDSSIYLCSVVSSGRTGAYTEAFFGQGTRLTVV.

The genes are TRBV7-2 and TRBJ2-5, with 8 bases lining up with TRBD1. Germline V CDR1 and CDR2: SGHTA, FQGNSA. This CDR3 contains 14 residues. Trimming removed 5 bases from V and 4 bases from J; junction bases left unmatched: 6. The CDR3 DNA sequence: TGTGCCAGCAGCGACCGGACAGGGCCAGAGACCCAGTACTTC. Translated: CASSDRTGPETQYF. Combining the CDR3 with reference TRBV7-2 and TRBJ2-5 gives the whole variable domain GAGVSQSPSNKVTEKGKDVELRCDPISGHTALYWYRQSLGQGLEFLIYFQGNSAPDKSGLPSDRFSAERTGGSVSTLTIQRTQQEDSAVYLCASSDRTGPETQYFGPGTRLLVL.

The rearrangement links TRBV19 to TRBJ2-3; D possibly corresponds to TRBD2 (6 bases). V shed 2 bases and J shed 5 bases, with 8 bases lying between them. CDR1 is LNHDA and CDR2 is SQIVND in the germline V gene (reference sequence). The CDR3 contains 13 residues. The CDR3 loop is CASSISSVDTQYF. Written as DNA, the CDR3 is TGTGCCAGTAGTATATCTAGCGTAGATACGCAGTATTTT.